This TCR beta chain was recovered during a study of shared clonotypes between healthy human individuals. The CDR3 contains 16 residues. V lost 1 base to trimming and J lost 6 bases, with 18 bases between them. The germline gives CDR1 KGHSH, CDR2 LQKENI. The table came from immunoSEQ multiplex PCR; TCRdb's copy has only in-frame clones and leaves some out. The table lists a few million clones, roughly 90% of them singletons. This TCR came from a man between 18 and 35 years old in good health. Some clones in this sample may be carry-over from other donors' samples. Sequencing was carried out using naive CD4+ T cells from PBMCs. Subset in this sample: CD45RA+ positively selected. The chain uses TRBV18 and TRBJ1-2, with TRBD1 as a possible D gene (6 bases). This chain's CDR3 is CASSPLPSTGGDGYTF. CDR3 nucleotide sequence: TGTGCCAGCTCACCACTACCCTCGACAGGAGGAGATGGCTACACCTTC.